The 6 T cell receptor beta chains presented below share a single source sample, sequenced in a study of T cell responses to AZD1222 COVID-19 vaccine. Method: immunoSEQ multiplex PCR; TCRdb's copy keeps in-frame clones and lacks some. The table records about 120,000 clones, about 85% of them present only once. This material consisted of peripheral blood, taken on day 0 of AZD1222 vaccination. These TCRs come from an adult in good health.

The V gene is TRBV3-1 (or the pseudogene TRBV3-2), the J gene TRBJ2-5, with TRBD1 identical over 9 bases. This CDR3 comprises 12 residues. Germline CDR1 LGHDT, CDR2 YNNKEL (reference sequence). Losses at the gene ends were 8 bases for V and 9 bases for J; bases not matched to a gene: 7. The CDR3, as DNA: TGTGCCAGCTATACAGGGGGCTCGGCCCAGTACTTC. Its translation: CASYTGGSAQYF.

This clone showed up many times. As DNA, the CDR3 is TGTGCCAGCAGGGGTAATGAAAAACTGTTTTTT. Its translation: CASRGNEKLFF. The V call is TRBV12-3 or TRBV12-4, the J call TRBJ1-4; no definite D call. Trimming pared 6 bases from V and 4 bases from J, leaving 3 bases between. This CDR3 contains 11 residues.

The CDR3 region has the DNA TGCGCCAGCAGCCAGAAGGGGCAGAGTAATGAAAAACTGTTTTTT. Residues: CASSQKGQSNEKLFF. The chain recombines TRBV4-3 with TRBJ1-4, with TRBD1 as a possible D gene (5 bases). The germline V and J ends were trimmed by 3 bases and 4 bases, with 12 bases remaining between them. The length of the CDR3 is 15 residues. Germline V gene data show CDR1 as LGHNA and CDR2 as YSLEER.

The chain couples TRBV19 to TRBJ2-7; D may be TRBD1 (5 bases). The CDR3 is made up of 12 amino acids. Trimming left V 6 bases short and J 5 bases short, with 11 bases between. Germline-derived CDR1 and CDR2 are LNHDA and SQIVND (reference sequence). CDR3 bases: TGTGCCAGTAGGGGGCCCGTCGACGAGCAGTACTTC. Protein: CASRGPVDEQYF.

J is TRBJ1-1 and V is TRBV7-9, with 11 bases aligning to TRBD1. With 5 bases clipped from V and 8 bases from J, the junction kept 7 bases outside the gene matches. The CDR3 has 14 amino acids. The V gene's germline CDR1 is SEHNR and CDR2 FQNEAQ (reference sequence). CDR3 in DNA: TGTGCCAGCAGCCCGGGACAGGGGGAAGCAGAAGCTTTCTTT. As protein: CASSPGQGEAEAFF.

The rearrangement links TRBV6-1 to TRBJ2-3; D unresolved. The V and J ends lost 4 bases and 3 bases respectively, with 17 bases between them. The germline CDR1 and CDR2 sequences are MNHNS and SASEGT. There are 16 residues in the CDR3. Here the CDR3 DNA reads TGTGCCAGCAGTGCCCGAGAGTTCCCCCTTACAGATACGCAGTATTTT. Translated: CASSAREFPLTDTQYF.